Listed here are 13 T cell receptor beta chains from one sample, sequenced in a study of radiotherapy plus CTLA-4 blockade in lung cancer (dated by TCRdb to between 2017 and 2018). The protocol used for the library was the immunoSEQ multiplex PCR assay. The table comes from immuneACCESS by way of TCRdb, which keeps in-frame sequences with V and J called. Part of the clones is missing from these tables; in studies checked, under half for an unresolved V gene and the rest for unknown reasons. The sample records about 120,000 clones, about 80% of which are singletons. 3.3% of the sample belongs to the ten largest clones. Source: peripheral blood, taken from a patient treated with radiotherapy plus ipilimumab. The receptors stem from a human donor with non-small cell lung cancer that progressed on radiotherapy plus ipilimumab. Some clones in this sample may be carry-over from other donors' samples.

V and J are TRBV4-2 and TRBJ2-6, with D unresolved. The CDR3 runs 16 residues. Germline-derived CDR1 and CDR2 are LGHNA and YNFKEQ. Trimming removed 0 bases at V and 0 bases at J, with 6 bases between. As DNA, the CDR3 is TGTGCCAGCAGCCAAGATTTAACCTCTGGGGCCAACGTCCTGACTTTC. Translation gives CASSQDLTSGANVLTF.

This clone came up a few times. The chain has TRBV28 and TRBJ1-5; D gene ambiguous. The germline V and J ends were trimmed by 1 base and 5 bases, with 3 bases remaining between them. Germline CDR1 reads MDHEN; CDR2 reads SYDVKM. The CDR3 has 12 amino acids. CDR3 nucleotide sequence: TGTGCCAGCAGTTTATCTCATCAGCCCCAGCATTTT. Translated: CASSLSHQPQHF.

The chain joins TRBV9 to TRBJ1-1; 9 bases line up with TRBD1. Trimming removed 4 bases from V and 1 base from J; junction bases left unmatched: 5. There are 15 residues in the CDR3. Per germline, CDR1 SGDLS and CDR2 YYNGEE. This CDR3 is CASSPRDRANTEAFF. CDR3 DNA: TGTGCCAGCAGCCCTCGGGACAGGGCGAACACTGAAGCTTTCTTT.

This chain uses TRBV7-9 with TRBJ1-1; TRBD1 matches 7 bases. Germline-derived CDR1 and CDR2 are SEHNR and FQNEAQ (reference sequence). V shed 4 bases and J 3 bases; nucleotides not matched to a gene: 8. This CDR3 contains 15 residues. CDR3 nucleotide sequence: TGTGCCAGCAGCTCAACTTGGCAGGGGGACACTGAAGCTTTCTTT. Amino acids: CASSSTWQGDTEAFF. The complete variable domain, with remaining parts taken from reference TRBV7-9 and TRBJ1-1, reads DTGVSQNPRHKITKRGQNVTFRCDPISEHNRLYWYRQTLGQGPEFLTYFQNEAQLEKSRLLSDRFSAERPKGSFSTLEIQRTEQGDSAMYLCASSSTWQGDTEAFFGQGTRLTVV.

This rearrangement joins TRBV11-2 to TRBJ1-1, with D maybe TRBD1 (6 bases). The CDR3 spans 16 residues. V was trimmed by 1 base and J by 1 base, leaving 13 bases between them. The germline V gene encodes CDR1 SGHAT and CDR2 FQNNGV. CDR3 sequence reads: CASSLGRGGSNTEAFF. In DNA, the CDR3 is TGTGCCAGCAGCTTAGGGCGGGGGGGCTCGAACACTGAAGCTTTCTTT.

The V call is TRBV7-9, the J call TRBJ2-2; 9 nucleotides agree with TRBD1. Germline-derived CDR1 and CDR2 are SEHNR and FQNEAQ (reference sequence). After removal of 8 bases from V and 6 bases from J, the junction contained 4 bases not matched to a gene. This CDR3 contains 13 residues. The CDR3 coding sequence is TGTGCCAGCGGGACAGGGCTTTCCGGGGAGCTGTTTTTT. The encoded protein is CASGTGLSGELFF.

This clone has only a few counts. The chain links TRBV4-3 to TRBJ2-1, with D perhaps matching TRBD1 (6 bases). Germline V gives CDR1 LGHNA, CDR2 YSLEER. This CDR3 is built from 16 residues. V lost 3 bases, J lost 0 bases, and 12 bases lay in between. The CDR3 coding sequence is TGCGCCAGCAGCCAGGATCAGGGGAGCTCCTACAATGAGCAGTTCTTC. Translating it yields CASSQDQGSSYNEQFF.

The chain couples TRBV10-3 to TRBJ1-4; the D is unclear. Germline CDR1 reads ENHRY; CDR2 reads SYGVKD. The CDR3 extends over 15 amino acids. V dropped 2 bases and J dropped 5 bases, with 12 bases sitting between them. The CDR3 nucleotides are TGTGCCATCAGTGAGAGCCGGGCCATAAATGAAAAACTGTTTTTT. Translation gives CAISESRAINEKLFF.

V and J are TRBV4-3 and TRBJ2-3; TRBD2 matches at 10 bases. The CDR3 totals 17 residues. Per the germline V gene, CDR1 is LGHNA and CDR2 is YSLEER. The J segment lost 0 bases and the V segment lost 0 bases, leaving 3 bases of the junction unmatched. CDR3 in DNA: TGCGCCAGCAGCCAAGACCTAGCGGGGGATAGCACAGATACGCAGTATTTT. Protein product: CASSQDLAGDSTDTQYF.

The V call is TRBV6-5, the J call TRBJ1-5; no definite D call. This CDR3 contains 12 residues. V lost 2 bases and J 3 bases, leaving 2 bases between the germline ends. Per the germline V gene, CDR1 is MNHEY and CDR2 is SVGAGI. Here the CDR3 DNA reads TGTGCCAGCAGTTACAACAATCAGCCCCAGCATTTT. Translation gives CASSYNNQPQHF.

V is TRBV4-1 and J is TRBJ2-5, with D possibly being TRBD2 (6 bases). The CDR3 runs 16 residues. V lost 1 base, J lost 2 bases, and 14 bases lay in between. The germline V gene encodes CDR1 MGHRA and CDR2 YSYEKL. CDR3: CASSQGNSGEQETQYF. For the CDR3, the DNA is TGCGCCAGCAGCCAAGGCAATTCGGGGGAGCAAGAGACCCAGTACTTC.

The V call is TRBV4-2, the J call TRBJ2-5; D not certain. The J call could be wrong; TRBJ2-7 is a better fit for the DNA end. The CDR3 runs 16 residues. The germline CDR1 and CDR2 sequences are LGHNA and YNFKEQ. The CDR3 region is CASSQAARQARHEQYF. CDR3 sequence (DNA): TGTGCCAGCAGCCAAGCTGCCCGGCAGGCGAGGCACGAGCAGTACTTC.

The chain joins TRBV18 to TRBJ2-7, with D maybe TRBD2 (6 bases). The CDR3 contains 15 residues. Looked up from germline, CDR1 is KGHSH and CDR2 is LQKENI. Trimming took off 4 bases at V and 0 bases at J, with 13 bases between the two ends. Here the CDR3 DNA reads TGTGCCAGCTCACGGGGTGGGACTTACTCCTACGAGCAGTACTTC. It encodes CASSRGGTYSYEQYF.